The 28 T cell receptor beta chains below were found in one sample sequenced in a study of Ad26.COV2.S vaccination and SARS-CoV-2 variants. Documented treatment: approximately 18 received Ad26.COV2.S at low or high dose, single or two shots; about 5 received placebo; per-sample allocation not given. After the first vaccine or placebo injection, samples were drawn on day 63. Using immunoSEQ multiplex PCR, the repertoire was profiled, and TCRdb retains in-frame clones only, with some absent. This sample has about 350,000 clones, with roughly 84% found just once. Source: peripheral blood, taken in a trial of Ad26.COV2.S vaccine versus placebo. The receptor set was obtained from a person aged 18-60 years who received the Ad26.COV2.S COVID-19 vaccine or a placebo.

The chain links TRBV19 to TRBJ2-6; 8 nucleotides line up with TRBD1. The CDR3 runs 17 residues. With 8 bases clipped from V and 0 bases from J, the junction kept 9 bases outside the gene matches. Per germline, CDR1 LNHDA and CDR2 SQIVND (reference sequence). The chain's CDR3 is CASHPGTGVSGANVLTF. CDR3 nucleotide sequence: TGTGCCAGTCATCCCGGGACAGGAGTCTCTGGGGCCAACGTCCTGACTTTC.

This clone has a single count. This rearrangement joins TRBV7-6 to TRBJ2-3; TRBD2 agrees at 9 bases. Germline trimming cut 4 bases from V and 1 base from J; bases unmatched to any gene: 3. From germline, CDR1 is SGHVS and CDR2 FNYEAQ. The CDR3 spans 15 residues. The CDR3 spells CASSSWTSGTDTQYF. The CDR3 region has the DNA TGTGCCAGCAGCTCCTGGACTAGCGGCACAGATACGCAGTATTTT.

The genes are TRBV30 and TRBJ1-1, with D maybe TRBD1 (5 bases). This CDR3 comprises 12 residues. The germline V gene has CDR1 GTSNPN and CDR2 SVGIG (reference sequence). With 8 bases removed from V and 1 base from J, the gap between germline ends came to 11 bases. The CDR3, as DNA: TGTGCCCGGGCCCAGGGGAACACTGAAGCTTTCTTT. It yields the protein CARAQGNTEAFF.

The DNA for the CDR3 is TGTGCCAGCAGTAACGGGGGCGTAAAAGAGCAGTACTTC. The encoded protein is CASSNGGVKEQYF. The chain is built from TRBV3-1 (or the pseudogene TRBV3-2) and TRBJ2-7, with D perhaps matching TRBD1 or TRBD2 (6 bases each). Germline values: CDR1 LGHDT, CDR2 YNNKEL (reference sequence). This CDR3 has 13 amino acids. V was trimmed by 6 bases and J by 7 bases, leaving 16 bases between them.

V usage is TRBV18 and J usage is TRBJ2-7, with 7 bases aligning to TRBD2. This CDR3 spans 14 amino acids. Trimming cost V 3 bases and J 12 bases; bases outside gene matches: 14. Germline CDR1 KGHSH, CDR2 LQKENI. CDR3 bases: TGTGCCAGCTCACCTTGGCGGGGGTCGGAAGGTCCGTACTTC. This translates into CASSPWRGSEGPYF. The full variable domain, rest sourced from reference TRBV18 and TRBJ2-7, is NAGVMQNPRHLVRRRGQEARLRCSPMKGHSHVYWYRQLPEEGLKFMVYLQKENIIDESGMPKERFSAEFPKEGPSILRIQQVVRGDSAAYFCASSPWRGSEGPYFGPGTRLTVT.

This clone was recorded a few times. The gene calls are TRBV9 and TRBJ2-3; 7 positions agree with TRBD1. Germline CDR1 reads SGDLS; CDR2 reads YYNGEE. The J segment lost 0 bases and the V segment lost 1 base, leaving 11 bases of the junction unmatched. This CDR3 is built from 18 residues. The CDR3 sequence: CASSVSPGQEISTDTQYF. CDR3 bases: TGTGCCAGCAGCGTATCCCCTGGACAGGAAATTAGCACAGATACGCAGTATTTT.

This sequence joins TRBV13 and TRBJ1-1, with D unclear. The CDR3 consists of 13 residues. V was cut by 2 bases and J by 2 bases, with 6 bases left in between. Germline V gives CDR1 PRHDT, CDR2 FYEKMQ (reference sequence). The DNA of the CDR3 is TGTGCCAGCAGCTTAAAGCACAACACTGAAGCTTTCTTT. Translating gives CASSLKHNTEAFF.

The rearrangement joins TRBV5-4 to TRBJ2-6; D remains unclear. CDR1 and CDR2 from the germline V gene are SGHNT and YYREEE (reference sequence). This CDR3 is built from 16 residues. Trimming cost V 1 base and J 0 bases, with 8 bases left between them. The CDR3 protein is CASSLPDRSGANVLTF. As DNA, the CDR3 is TGTGCCAGCAGCTTGCCGGATCGCTCTGGGGCCAACGTCCTGACTTTC.

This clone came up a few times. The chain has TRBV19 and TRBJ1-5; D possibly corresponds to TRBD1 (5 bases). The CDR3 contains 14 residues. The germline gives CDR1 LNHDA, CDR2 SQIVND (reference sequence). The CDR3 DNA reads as TGTGCTGCAGCCGACTCAGGGTTCAATCAGCCCCAGCATTTT. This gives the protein CAAADSGFNQPQHF.

The CDR3 nucleotides are TGTGCCACCAAAGCGGGAGGGCCCCCGTACAATGAGCAGTTCTTC. Residues: CATKAGGPPYNEQFF. V usage is TRBV18 and J usage is TRBJ2-1; TRBD2 aligns across 10 bases. Germline V gene lookup returns CDR1 KGHSH and CDR2 LQKENI. The CDR3 covers 15 residues. The J segment lost 4 bases and the V segment lost 10 bases, leaving 10 bases of the junction unmatched.

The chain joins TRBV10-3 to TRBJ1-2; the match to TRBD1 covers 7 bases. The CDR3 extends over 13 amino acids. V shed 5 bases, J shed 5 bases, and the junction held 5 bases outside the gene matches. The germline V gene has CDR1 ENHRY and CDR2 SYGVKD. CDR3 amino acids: CAISNGQEYGYTF. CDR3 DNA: TGTGCCATCAGTAACGGACAGGAGTATGGCTACACCTTC.

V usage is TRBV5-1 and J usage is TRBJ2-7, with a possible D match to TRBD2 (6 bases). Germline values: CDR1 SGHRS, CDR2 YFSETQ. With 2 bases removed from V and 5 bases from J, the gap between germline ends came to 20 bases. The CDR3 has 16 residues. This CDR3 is CASSFYGSDGGNEQYF. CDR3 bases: TGCGCCAGCAGCTTTTACGGGAGTGATGGGGGTAACGAGCAGTACTTC.

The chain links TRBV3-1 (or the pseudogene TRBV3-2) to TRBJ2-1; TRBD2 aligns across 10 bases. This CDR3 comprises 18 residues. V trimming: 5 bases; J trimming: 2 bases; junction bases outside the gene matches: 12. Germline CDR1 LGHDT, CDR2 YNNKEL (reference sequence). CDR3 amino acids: CASSGRSGRGAPYNEQFF. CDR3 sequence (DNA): TGTGCCAGCAGCGGTAGAAGCGGGAGGGGGGCTCCCTACAATGAGCAGTTCTTC.

CDR3 protein: CSARGVYEQYF. The CDR3, as DNA: TGCAGTGCTAGAGGTGTCTACGAGCAGTACTTC. The gene calls are TRBV20-1 and TRBJ2-7; D is unclear. From germline, CDR1 is DFQATT and CDR2 SNEGSKA (reference sequence). This CDR3 is built from 11 residues. V was trimmed by 1 base and J by 3 bases, leaving 4 bases between them.

The CDR3 loop is CATSRDLAGGTDTQYF. As DNA, the CDR3 is TGTGCCACCAGCAGAGATCTGGCAGGGGGCACAGATACGCAGTATTTT. J is TRBJ2-3 and V is TRBV15; D is possibly TRBD1 (6 bases). Between the trimmed V and J ends, which lost 0 bases and 1 base, there was a span of 11 bases. The CDR3 covers 16 residues. Germline CDR1 LNHNV, CDR2 YYDKDF (reference sequence).

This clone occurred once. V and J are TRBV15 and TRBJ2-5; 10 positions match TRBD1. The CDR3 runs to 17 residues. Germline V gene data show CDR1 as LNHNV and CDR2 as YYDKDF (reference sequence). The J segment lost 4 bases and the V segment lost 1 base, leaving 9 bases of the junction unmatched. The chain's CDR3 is CATSRGLTGGEGETQYF. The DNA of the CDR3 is TGTGCCACCAGCAGAGGCCTGACAGGGGGCGAAGGAGAGACCCAGTACTTC.

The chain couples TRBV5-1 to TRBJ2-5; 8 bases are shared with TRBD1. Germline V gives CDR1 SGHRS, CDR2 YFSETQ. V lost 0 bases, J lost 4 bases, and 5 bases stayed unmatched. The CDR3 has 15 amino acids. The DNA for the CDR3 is TGCGCCAGCAGCTTGGGCAGGGGGCGCCCAGAGACCCAGTACTTC. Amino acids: CASSLGRGRPETQYF.

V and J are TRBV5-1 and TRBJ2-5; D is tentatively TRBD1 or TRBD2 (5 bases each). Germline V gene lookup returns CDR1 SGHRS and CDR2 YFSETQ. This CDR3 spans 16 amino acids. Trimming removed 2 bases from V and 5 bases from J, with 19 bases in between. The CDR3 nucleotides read TGCGCCAGCAGCTTAAGGGGAACGGGGTTCCTTGAGACCCAGTACTTC. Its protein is CASSLRGTGFLETQYF. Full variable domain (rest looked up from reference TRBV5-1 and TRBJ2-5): KAGVTQTPRYLIKTRGQQVTLSCSPISGHRSVSWYQQTPGQGLQFLFEYFSETQRNKGNFPGRFSGRQFSNSRSEMNVSTLELGDSALYLCASSLRGTGFLETQYFGPGTRLLVL.

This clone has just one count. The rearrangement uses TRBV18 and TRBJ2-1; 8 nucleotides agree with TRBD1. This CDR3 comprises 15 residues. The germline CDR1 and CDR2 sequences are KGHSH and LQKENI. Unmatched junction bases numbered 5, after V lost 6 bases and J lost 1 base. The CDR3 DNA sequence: TGTGCCAGCTCCAGGACAGGGCCATCCTACAATGAGCAGTTCTTC. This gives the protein CASSRTGPSYNEQFF.

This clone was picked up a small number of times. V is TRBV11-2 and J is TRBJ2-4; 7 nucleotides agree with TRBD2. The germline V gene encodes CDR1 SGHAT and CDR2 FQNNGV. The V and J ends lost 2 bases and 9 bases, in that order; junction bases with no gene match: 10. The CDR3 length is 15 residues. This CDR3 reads CASSLRGAGEGIQYF. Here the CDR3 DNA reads TGTGCCAGCAGCTTAAGGGGTGCGGGGGAGGGCATTCAGTACTTC.

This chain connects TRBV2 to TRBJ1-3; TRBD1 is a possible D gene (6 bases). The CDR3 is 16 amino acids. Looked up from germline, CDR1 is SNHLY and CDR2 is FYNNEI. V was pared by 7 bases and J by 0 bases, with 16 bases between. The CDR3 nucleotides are TGTGCCAGCAATCTGGACAGTTCACGCTCTGGAAACACCATATATTTT. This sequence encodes CASNLDSSRSGNTIYF.

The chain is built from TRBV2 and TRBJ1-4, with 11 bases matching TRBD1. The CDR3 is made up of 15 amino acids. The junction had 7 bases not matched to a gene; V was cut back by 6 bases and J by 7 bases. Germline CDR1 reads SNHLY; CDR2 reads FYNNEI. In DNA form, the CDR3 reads TGTGCCAGCAGCCCCGGACAGGGGGCGGGTGAAAAACTGTTTTTT. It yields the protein CASSPGQGAGEKLFF.

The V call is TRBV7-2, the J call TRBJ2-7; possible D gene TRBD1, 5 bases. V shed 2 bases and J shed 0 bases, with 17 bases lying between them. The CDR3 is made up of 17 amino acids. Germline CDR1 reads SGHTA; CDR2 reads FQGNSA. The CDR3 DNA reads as TGTGCCAGCAGCTTAAAACTGGTCGGGCAGGGCTCCTACGAGCAGTACTTC. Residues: CASSLKLVGQGSYEQYF.

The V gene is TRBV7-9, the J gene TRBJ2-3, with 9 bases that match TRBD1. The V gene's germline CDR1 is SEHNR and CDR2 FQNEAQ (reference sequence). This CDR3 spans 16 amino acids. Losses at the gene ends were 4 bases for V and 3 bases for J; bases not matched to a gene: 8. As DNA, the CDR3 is TGTGCCAGCAGCTCAGACCGGGACAGGGTGACAGATACGCAGTATTTT. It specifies CASSSDRDRVTDTQYF.

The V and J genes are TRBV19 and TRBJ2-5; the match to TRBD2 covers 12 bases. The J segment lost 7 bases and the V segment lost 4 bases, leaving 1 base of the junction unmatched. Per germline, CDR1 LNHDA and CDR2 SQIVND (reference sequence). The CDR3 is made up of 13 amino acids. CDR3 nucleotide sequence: TGTGCCAGTAGTACGGGACTAGCGGGGACCCAGTACTTC. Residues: CASSTGLAGTQYF.

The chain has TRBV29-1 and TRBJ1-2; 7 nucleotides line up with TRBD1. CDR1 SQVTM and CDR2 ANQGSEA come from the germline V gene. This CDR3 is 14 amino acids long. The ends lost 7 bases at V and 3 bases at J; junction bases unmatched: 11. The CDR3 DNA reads TGCAGCGCTAACAGACAGGGATCGGACTATGGCTACACCTTC. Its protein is CSANRQGSDYGYTF. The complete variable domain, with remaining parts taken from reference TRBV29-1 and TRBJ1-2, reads SAVISQKPSRDICQRGTSLTIQCQVDSQVTMMFWYRQQPGQSLTLIATANQGSEATYESGFVIDKFPISRPNLTFSTLTVSNMSPEDSSIYLCSANRQGSDYGYTFGSGTRLTVV.

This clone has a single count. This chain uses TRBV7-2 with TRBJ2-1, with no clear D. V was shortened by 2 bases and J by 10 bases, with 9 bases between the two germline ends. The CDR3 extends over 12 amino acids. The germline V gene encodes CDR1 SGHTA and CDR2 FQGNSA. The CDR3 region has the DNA TGTGCCAGCAGCTTATTAGGGCTGGAGCAGTTCTTC. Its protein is CASSLLGLEQFF.

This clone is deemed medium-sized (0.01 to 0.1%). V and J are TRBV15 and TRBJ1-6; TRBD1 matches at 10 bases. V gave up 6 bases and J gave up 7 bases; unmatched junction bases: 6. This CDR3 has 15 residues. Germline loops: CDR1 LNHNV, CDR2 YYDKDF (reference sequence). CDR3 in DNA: TGTGCCACCAGACGACAGGGGGCAAAAAATTCACCCCTCCACTTT. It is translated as CATRRQGAKNSPLHF. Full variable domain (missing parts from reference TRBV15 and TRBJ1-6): DAMVIQNPRYQVTQFGKPVTLSCSQTLNHNVMYWYQQKSSQAPKLLFHYYDKDFNNEADTPDNFQSRRPNTSFCFLDIRSPGLGDTAMYLCATRRQGAKNSPLHFGNGTRLTVT.